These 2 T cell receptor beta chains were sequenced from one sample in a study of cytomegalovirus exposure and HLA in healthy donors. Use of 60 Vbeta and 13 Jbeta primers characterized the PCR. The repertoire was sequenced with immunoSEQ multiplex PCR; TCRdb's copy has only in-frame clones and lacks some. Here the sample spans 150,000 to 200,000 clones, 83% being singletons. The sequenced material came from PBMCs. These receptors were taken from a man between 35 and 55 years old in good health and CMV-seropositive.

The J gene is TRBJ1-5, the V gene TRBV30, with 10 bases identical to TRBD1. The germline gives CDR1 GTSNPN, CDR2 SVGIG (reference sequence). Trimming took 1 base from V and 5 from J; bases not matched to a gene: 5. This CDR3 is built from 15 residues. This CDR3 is CAWSGKTGGYQPQHF. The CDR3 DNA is TGTGCCTGGAGTGGGAAGACAGGGGGCTATCAGCCCCAGCATTTT.

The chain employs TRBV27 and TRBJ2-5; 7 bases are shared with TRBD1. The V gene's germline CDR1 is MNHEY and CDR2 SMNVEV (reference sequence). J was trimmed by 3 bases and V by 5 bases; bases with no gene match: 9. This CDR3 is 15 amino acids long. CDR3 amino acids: CASSPDRVGKETQYF. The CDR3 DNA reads TGTGCCAGCAGTCCCGACAGGGTCGGAAAAGAGACCCAGTACTTC.